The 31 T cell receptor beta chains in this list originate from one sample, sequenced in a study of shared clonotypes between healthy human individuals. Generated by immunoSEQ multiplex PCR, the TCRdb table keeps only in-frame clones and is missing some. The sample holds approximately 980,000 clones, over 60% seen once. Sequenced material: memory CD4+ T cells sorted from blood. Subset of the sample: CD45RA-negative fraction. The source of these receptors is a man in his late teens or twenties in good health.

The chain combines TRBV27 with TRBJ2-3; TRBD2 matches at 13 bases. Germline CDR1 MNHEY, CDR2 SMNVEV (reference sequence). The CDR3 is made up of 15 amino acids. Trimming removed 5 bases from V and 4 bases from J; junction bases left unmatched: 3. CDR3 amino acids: CASSRTSGGADTQYF. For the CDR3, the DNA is TGTGCCAGCAGTCGCACTAGCGGGGGGGCAGATACGCAGTATTTT.

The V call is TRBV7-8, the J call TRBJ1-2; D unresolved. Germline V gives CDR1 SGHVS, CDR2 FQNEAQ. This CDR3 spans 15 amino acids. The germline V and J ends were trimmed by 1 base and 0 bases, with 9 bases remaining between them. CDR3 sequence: CASSLVGSANYGYTF. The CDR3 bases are TGTGCCAGCAGCTTAGTAGGGTCGGCTAACTATGGCTACACCTTC. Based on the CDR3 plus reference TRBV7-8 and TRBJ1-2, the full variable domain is GAGVSQSPRYKVAKRGQDVALRCDPISGHVSLFWYQQALGQGPEFLTYFQNEAQLDKSGLPSDRFFAERPEGSVSTLKIQRTQQEDSAVYLCASSLVGSANYGYTFGSGTRLTVV.

For the CDR3, the DNA is TGTGCCAGCAGCTCCCAAATGAAGGGGACTGAAGCTTTCTTT. Translated, it gives CASSSQMKGTEAFF. The rearrangement uses TRBV11-3 and TRBJ1-1; D may be TRBD1 (5 bases). Per germline, CDR1 SGHNT and CDR2 YENEEA. This CDR3 has 14 amino acids. The V and J ends lost 4 bases and 5 bases respectively, with 14 bases between them.

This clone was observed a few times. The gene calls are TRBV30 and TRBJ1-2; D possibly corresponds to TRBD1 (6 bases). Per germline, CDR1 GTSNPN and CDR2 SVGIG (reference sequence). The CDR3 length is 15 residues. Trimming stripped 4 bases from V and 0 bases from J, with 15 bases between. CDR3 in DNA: TGTGCCTGGAACGGGGGCCGAAACCCTAACTATGGCTACACCTTC. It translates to CAWNGGRNPNYGYTF.

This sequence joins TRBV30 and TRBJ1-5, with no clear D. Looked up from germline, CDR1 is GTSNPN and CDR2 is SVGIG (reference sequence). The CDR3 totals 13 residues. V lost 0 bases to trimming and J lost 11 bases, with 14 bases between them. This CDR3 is CAWSVQGVGTQHF. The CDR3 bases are TGTGCCTGGAGTGTACAAGGTGTTGGGACCCAGCATTTT.

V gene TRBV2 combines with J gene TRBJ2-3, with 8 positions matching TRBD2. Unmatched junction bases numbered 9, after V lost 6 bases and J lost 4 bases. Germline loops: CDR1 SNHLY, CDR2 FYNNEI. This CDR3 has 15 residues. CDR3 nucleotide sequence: TGTGCCAGCAGCGGCAGCGGGAGTAGTTCAGATACGCAGTATTTT. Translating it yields CASSGSGSSSDTQYF.

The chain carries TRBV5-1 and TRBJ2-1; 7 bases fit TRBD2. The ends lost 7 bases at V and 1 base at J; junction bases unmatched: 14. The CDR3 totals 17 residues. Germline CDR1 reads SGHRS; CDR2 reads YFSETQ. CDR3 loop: CASGRGGAGTSYNEQFF. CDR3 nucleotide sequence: TGCGCCAGCGGACGCGGGGGAGCGGGGACTTCCTACAATGAGCAGTTCTTC.

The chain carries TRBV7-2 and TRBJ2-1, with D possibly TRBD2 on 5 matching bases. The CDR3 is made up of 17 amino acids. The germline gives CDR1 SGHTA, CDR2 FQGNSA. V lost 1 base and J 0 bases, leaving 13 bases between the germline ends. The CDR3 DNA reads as TGTGCCAGCAGCTTAGTAGGTGGGAGCGGCTCCTACAATGAGCAGTTCTTC. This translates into CASSLVGGSGSYNEQFF.

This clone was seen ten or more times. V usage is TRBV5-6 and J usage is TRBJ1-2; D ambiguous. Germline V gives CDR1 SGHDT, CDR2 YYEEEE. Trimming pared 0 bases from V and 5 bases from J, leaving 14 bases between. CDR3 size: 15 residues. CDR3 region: CASSLASGGYYGYTF. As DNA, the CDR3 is TGTGCCAGCAGCTTGGCTTCTGGAGGATATTATGGCTACACCTTC.

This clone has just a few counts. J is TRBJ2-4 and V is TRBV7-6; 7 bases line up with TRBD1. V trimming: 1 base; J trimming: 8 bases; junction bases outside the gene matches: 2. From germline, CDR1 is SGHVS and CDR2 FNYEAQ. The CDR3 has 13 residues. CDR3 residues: CASSLGQGYIQYF. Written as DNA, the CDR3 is TGTGCCAGCAGCTTAGGACAGGGTTACATTCAGTACTTC.

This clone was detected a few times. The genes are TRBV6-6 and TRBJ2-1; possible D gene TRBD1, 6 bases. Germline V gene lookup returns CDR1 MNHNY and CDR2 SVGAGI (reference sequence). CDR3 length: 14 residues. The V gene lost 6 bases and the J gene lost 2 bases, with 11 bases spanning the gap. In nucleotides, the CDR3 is TGTGCCAGCAGCTTCAAGGGGGCCTACAATGAGCAGTTCTTC. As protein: CASSFKGAYNEQFF.

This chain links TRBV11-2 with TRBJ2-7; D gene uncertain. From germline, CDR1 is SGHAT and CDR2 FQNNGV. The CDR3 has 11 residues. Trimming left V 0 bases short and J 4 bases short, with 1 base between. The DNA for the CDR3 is TGTGCCAGCAGCTTAGAGTACGAGCAGTACTTC. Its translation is CASSLEYEQYF.

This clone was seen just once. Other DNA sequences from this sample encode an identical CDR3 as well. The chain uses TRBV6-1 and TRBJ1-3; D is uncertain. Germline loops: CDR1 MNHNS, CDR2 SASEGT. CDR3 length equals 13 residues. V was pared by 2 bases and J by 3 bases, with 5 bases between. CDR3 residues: CASSESSGNTIYF. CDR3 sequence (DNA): TGTGCCAGCAGTGAATCGAGTGGAAACACCATATATTTT.

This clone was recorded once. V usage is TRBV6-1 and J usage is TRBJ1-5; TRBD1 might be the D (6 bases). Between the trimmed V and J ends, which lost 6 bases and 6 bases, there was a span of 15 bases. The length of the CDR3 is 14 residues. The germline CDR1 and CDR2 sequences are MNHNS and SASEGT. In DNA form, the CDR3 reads TGTGCCAGCAGGGGCACAGGGATGCCTCAGCCCCAGCATTTT. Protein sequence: CASRGTGMPQPQHF.

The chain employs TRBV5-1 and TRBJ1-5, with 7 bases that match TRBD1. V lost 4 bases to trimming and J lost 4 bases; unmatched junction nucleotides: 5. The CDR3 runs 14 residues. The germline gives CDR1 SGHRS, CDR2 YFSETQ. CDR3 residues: CASSTGAPNQPQHF. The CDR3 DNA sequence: TGCGCCAGCAGCACAGGGGCCCCTAATCAGCCCCAGCATTTT.

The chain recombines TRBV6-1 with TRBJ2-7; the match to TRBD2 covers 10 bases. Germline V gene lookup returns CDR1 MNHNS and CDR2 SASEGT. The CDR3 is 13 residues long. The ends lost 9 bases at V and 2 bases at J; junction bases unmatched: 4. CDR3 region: CASLLAGTYEQYF. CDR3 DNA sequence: TGTGCCAGTTTACTAGCGGGGACCTACGAGCAGTACTTC.

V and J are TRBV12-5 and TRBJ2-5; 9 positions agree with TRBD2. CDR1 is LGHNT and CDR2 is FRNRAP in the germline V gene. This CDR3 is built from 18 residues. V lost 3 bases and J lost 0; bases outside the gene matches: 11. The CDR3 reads CASGFLIAGARYQETQYF. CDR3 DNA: TGTGCTAGTGGTTTCTTAATAGCGGGGGCGCGGTACCAAGAGACCCAGTACTTC. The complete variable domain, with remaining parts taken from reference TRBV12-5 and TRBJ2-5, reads DARVTQTPRHKVTEMGQEVTMRCQPILGHNTVFWYRQTMMQGLELLAYFRNRAPLDDSGMPKDRFSAEMPDATLATLKIQPSEPRDSAVYFCASGFLIAGARYQETQYFGPGTRLLVL.

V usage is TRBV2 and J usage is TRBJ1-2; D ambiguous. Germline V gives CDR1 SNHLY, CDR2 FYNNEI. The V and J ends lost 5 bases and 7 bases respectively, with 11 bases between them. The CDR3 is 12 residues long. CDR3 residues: CASSKAPFGYTF. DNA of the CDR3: TGTGCCAGCAGTAAGGCCCCTTTTGGCTACACCTTC.

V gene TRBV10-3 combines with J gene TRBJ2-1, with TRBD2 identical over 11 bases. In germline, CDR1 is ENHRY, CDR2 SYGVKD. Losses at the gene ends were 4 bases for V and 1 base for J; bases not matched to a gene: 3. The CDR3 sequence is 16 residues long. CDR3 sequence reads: CAISVTSGRSYNEQFF. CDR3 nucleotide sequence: TGTGCCATCAGTGTAACTAGCGGGAGATCCTACAATGAGCAGTTCTTC.

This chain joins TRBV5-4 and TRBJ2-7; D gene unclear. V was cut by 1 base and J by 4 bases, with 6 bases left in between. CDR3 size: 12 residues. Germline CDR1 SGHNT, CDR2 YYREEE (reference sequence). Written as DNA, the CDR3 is TGTGCCAGCAGCTTGTTCGGGTACGAGCAGTACTTC. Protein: CASSLFGYEQYF. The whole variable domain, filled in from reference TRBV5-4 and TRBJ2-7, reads ETGVTQSPTHLIKTRGQQVTLRCSSQSGHNTVSWYQQALGQGPQFIFQYYREEENGRGNFPPRFSGLQFPNYSSELNVNALELDDSALYLCASSLFGYEQYFGPGTRLTVT.

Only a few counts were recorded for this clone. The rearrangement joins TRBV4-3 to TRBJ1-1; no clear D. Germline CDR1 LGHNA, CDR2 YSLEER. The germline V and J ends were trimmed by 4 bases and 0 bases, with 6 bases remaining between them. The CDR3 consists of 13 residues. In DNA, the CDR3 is TGCGCCAGCAGCCTGATTATGAACACTGAAGCTTTCTTT. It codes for CASSLIMNTEAFF.

The CDR3 here is CASSQSGTGGASGADTQYF. CDR3 bases: TGTGCCAGCAGCCAATCAGGAACGGGGGGGGCCTCTGGGGCAGATACGCAGTATTTT. The chain links TRBV4-2 to TRBJ2-3, with TRBD2 matching 8 bases. With 2 bases clipped from V and 4 bases from J, the junction kept 17 bases outside the gene matches. The CDR3 spans 19 residues. Looked up from germline, CDR1 is LGHNA and CDR2 is YNFKEQ.

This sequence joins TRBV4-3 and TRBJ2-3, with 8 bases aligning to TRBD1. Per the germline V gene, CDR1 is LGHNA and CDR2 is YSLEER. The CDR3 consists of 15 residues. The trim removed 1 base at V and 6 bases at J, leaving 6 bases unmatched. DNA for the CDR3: TGCGCCAGCAGCCAAGGTACTAGGACAGGGGATACGCAGTATTTT. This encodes CASSQGTRTGDTQYF.

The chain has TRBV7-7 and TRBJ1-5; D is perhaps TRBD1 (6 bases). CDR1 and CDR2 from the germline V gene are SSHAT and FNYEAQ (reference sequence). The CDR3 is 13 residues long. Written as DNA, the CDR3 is TGTGCTAGCGCTGAGGGGGTTGGCCAGCCCCAGCATTTT. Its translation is CASAEGVGQPQHF. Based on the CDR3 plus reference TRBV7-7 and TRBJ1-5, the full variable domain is GAGVSQSPRYKVTKRGQDVTLRCDPISSHATLYWYQQALGQGPEFLTYFNYEAQPDKSGLPSDRFSAERPEGSISTLTIQRTEQRDSAMYRCASAEGVGQPQHFGDGTRLSIL.

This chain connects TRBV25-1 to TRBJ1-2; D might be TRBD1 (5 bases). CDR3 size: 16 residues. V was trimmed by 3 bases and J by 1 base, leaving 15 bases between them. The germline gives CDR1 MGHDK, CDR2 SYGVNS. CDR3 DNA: TGTGCCAGCAGTGAGCCCCGGGGGAAGTATAACTATGGCTACACCTTC. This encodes CASSEPRGKYNYGYTF.

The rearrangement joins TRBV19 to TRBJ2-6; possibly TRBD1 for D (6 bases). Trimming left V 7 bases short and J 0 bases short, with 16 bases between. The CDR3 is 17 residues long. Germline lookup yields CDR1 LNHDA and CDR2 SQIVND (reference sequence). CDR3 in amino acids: CASTPLQGTSGANVLTF. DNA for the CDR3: TGTGCCAGTACCCCATTACAGGGAACCTCTGGGGCCAACGTCCTGACTTTC.

For the CDR3, the DNA is TGTGCCTGGAGAGCCACCGGGACAGGGGGCACCGGGGAGCTGTTTTTT. As protein: CAWRATGTGGTGELFF. V is TRBV30 and J is TRBJ2-2, with TRBD1 identical over 11 bases. Germline lookup yields CDR1 GTSNPN and CDR2 SVGIG (reference sequence). The J segment lost 4 bases and the V segment lost 3 bases, leaving 7 bases of the junction unmatched. The CDR3 runs to 16 residues. Using reference TRBV30 and TRBJ2-2 for the parts outside the CDR3, the full variable domain is SQTIHQWPATLVQPVGSPLSLECTVEGTSNPNLYWYRQAAGRGLQLLFYSVGIGQISSEVPQNLSASRPQDRQFILSSKKLLLSDSGFYLCAWRATGTGGTGELFFGEGSRLTVL.

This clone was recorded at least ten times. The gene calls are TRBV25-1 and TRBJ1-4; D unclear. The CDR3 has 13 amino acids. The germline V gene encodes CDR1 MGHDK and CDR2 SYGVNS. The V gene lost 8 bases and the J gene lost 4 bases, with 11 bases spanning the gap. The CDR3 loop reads CASGNSVNEKLFF. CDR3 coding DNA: TGTGCCAGCGGCAACAGCGTTAATGAAAAACTGTTTTTT.

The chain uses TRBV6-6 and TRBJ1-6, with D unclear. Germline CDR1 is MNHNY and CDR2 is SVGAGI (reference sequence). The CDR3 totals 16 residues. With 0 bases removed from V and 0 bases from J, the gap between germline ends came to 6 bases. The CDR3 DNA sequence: TGTGCCAGCAGTTACTCGAAAAGCTCCTATAATTCACCCCTCCACTTT. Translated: CASSYSKSSYNSPLHF.

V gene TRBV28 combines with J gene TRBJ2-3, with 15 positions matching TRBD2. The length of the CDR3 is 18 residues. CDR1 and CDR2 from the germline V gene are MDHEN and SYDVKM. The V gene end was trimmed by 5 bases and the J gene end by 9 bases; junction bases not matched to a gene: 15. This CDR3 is CASSHSPAGLAGGRTQYF. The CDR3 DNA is TGTGCCAGCAGTCACTCCCCAGCCGGACTAGCGGGGGGGCGGACGCAGTATTTT. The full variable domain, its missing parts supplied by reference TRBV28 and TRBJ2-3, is DVKVTQSSRYLVKRTGEKVFLECVQDMDHENMFWYRQDPGLGLRLIYFSYDVKMKEKGDIPEGYSVSREKKERFSLILESASTNQTSMYLCASSHSPAGLAGGRTQYFGPGTRLTVL.

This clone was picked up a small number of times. The chain's CDR3 is CASSGTPGDIQYF. CDR3 sequence (DNA): TGTGCCAGCTCAGGGACACCGGGAGACATTCAGTACTTC. This chain joins TRBV18 and TRBJ2-4; D possibly matches TRBD1 or TRBD2 (6 bases each). Between the trimmed V and J ends, which lost 5 bases and 8 bases, there was a span of 13 bases. Germline CDR1 and CDR2: KGHSH and LQKENI. This CDR3 is built from 13 residues.